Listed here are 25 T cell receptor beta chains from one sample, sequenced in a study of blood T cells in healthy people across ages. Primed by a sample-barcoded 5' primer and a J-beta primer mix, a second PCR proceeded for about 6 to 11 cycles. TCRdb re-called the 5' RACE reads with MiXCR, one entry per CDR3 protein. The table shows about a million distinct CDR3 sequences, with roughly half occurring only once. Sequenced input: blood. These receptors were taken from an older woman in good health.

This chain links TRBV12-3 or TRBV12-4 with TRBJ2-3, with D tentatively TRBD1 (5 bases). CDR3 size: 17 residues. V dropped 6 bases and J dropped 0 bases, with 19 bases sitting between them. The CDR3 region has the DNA TGTGCCAGCAGCAGCGTGTTTGGGGCCCCTAGCACAGATACGCAGTATTTT. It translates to CASSSVFGAPSTDTQYF.

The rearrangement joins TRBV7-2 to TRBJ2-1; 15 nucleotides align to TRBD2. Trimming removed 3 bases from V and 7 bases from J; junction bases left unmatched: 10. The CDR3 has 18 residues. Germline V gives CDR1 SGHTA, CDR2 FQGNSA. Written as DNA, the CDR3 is TGTGCCAGCAGCTTTTTCTCGGGACTAGCGGGAGGACTTAATGAGCAGTTCTTC. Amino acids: CASSFFSGLAGGLNEQFF.

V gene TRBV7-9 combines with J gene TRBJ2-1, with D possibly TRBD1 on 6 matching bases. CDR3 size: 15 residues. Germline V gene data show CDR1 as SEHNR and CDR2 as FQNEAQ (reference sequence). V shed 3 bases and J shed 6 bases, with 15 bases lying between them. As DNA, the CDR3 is TGTGCCAGCAGCTTCAGACAGGAAGCCCCCAATGAGCAGTTCTTC. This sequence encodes CASSFRQEAPNEQFF.

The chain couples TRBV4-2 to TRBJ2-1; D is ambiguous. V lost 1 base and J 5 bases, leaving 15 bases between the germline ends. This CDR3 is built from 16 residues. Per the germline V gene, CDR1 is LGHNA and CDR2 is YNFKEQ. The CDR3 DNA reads TGTGCCAGCAGCCAAGCAGTCCGGGCAGCCAACAATGAGCAGTTCTTC. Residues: CASSQAVRAANNEQFF.

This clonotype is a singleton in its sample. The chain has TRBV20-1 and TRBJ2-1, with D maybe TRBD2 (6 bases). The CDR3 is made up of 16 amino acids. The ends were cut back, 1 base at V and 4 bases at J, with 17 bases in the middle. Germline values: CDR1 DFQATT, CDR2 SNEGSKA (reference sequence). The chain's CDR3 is CSARGRGDPLYNEQFF. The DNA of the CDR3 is TGCAGTGCTAGAGGGAGGGGCGACCCCTTATACAATGAGCAGTTCTTC.

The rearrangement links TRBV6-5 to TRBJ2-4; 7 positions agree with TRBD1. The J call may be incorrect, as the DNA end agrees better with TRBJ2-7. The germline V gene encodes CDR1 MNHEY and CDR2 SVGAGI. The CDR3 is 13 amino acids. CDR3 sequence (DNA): TGTGCCAGCACCCGACAGGGCACCTACGAGCAGTACTTC. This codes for CASTRQGTYEQYF.

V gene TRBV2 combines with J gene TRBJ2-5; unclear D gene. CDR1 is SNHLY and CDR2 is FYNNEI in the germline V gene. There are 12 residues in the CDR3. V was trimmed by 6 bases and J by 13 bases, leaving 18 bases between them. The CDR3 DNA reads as TGTGCCAGCAGAGCCGGACGAAGGTCACCGTACTTC. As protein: CASRAGRRSPYF.

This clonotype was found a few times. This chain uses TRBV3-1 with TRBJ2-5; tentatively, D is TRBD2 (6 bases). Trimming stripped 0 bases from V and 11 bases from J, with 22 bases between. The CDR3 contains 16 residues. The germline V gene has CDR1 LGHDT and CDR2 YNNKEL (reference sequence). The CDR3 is CASSQDPGGGTREQYF. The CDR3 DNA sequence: TGTGCCAGCAGCCAAGATCCTGGAGGCGGGACGCGTGAGCAGTACTTC.

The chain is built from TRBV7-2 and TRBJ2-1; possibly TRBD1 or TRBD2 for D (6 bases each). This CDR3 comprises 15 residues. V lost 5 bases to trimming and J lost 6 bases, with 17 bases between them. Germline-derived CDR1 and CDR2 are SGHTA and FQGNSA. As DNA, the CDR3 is TGTGCCAGCAGCCCGGGCGGGATAGGGGGCAATGAGCAGTTCTTC. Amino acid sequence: CASSPGGIGGNEQFF. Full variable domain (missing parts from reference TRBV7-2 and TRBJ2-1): GAGVSQSPSNKVTEKGKDVELRCDPISGHTALYWYRQSLGQGLEFLIYFQGNSAPDKSGLPSDRFSAERTGGSVSTLTIQRTQQEDSAVYLCASSPGGIGGNEQFFGPGTRLTVL.

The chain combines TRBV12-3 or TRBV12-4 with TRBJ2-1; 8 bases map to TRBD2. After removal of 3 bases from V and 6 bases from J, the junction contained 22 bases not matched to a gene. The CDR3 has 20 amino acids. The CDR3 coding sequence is TGTGCCAGCAGTTTTGATGTTCTGGGGATAGGGAGCGGGAGTATCAATGAGCAGTTCTTC. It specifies CASSFDVLGIGSGSINEQFF.

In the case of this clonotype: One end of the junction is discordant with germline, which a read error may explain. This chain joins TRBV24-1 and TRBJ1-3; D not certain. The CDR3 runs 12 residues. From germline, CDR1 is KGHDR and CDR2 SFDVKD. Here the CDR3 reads CATRDFGNTIYF. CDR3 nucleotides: TGTGCCACCAGGGATTTCGGAAACACCATATATTTT.

The CDR3 protein is CASSGLGSSEQFF. CDR3 nucleotides: TGTGCCAGCAGTGGACTAGGGAGCAGTGAGCAGTTCTTC. This rearrangement joins TRBV25-1 to TRBJ2-1, with a tentative D call TRBD2 (6 bases). V dropped 4 bases and J dropped 9 bases, with 13 bases sitting between them. In germline, CDR1 is MGHDK, CDR2 SYGVNS. The CDR3 covers 13 residues.

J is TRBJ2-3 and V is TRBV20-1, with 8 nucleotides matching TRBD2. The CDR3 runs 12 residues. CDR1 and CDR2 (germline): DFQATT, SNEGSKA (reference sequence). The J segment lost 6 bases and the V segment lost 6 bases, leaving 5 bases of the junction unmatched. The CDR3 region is CSARPGGDTQYF. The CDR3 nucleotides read TGCAGTGCAAGACCGGGAGGGGATACGCAGTATTTT.

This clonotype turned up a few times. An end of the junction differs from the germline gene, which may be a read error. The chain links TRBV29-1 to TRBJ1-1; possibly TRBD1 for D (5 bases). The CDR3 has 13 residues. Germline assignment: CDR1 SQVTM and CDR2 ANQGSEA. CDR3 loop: CSVEGDFGGEAFF. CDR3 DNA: TGCAGCGTAGAAGGGGACTTTGGGGGAGAAGCTTTCTTT.

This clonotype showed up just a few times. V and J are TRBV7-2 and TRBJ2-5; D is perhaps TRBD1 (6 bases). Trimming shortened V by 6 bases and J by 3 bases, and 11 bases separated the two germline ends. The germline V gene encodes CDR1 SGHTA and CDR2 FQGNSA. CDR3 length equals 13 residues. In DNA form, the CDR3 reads TGTGCCAGCAGTAAGGCAGGGGAAGAGACCCAGTACTTC. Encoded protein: CASSKAGEETQYF.

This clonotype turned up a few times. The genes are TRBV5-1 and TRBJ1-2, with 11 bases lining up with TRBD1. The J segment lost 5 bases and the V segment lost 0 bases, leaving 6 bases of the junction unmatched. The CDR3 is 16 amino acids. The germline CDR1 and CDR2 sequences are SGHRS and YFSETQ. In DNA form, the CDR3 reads TGCGCCAGCAGCTTGGGGACAGGGGGCATTCAATATGGCTACACCTTC. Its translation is CASSLGTGGIQYGYTF.

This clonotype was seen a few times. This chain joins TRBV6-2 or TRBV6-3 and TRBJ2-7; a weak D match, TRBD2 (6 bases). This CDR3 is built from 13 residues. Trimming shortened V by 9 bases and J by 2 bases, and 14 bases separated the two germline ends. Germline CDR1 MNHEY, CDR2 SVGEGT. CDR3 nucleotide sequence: TGTGCCAGTGGGACTTTCGTACCCTACGAGCAGTACTTC. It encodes CASGTFVPYEQYF.

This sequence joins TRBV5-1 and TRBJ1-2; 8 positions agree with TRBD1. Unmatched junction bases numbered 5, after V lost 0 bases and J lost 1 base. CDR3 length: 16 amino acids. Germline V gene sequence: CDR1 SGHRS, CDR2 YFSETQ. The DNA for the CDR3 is TGCGCCAGCAGCTTGGCGCAGGGGGCGGGTAACTATGGCTACACCTTC. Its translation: CASSLAQGAGNYGYTF.

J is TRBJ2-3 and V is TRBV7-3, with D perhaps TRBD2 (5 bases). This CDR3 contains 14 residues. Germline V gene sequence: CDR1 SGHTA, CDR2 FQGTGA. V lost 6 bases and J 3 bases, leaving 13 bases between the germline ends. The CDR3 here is CASRLSGGTDTQYF. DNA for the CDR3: TGTGCCAGCAGGCTATCCGGCGGGACAGATACGCAGTATTTT.

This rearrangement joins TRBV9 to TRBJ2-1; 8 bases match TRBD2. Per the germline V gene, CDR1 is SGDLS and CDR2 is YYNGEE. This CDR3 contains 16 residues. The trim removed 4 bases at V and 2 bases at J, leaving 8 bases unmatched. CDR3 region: CASSTVAGITYNEQFF. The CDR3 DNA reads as TGTGCCAGCAGCACGGTAGCGGGGATAACCTACAATGAGCAGTTCTTC.

CDR3: CSAREPAGSPYEQYF. DNA for the CDR3: TGCAGTGCTAGAGAGCCAGCGGGATCCCCCTACGAGCAGTACTTC. The chain carries TRBV20-1 and TRBJ2-7; TRBD2 agrees at 7 bases. CDR3 length equals 15 residues. Germline-derived CDR1 and CDR2 are DFQATT and SNEGSKA (reference sequence). V lost 0 bases and J lost 2; bases outside the gene matches: 7.

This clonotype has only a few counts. CDR3 bases: TGTGCCAGCAGTCAGGACAGGGACACTGAAGCTTTCTTT. Its protein is CASSQDRDTEAFF. V gene TRBV6-5 combines with J gene TRBJ1-1, with 8 bases aligning to TRBD1. This CDR3 is built from 13 residues. The junction had 2 bases not matched to a gene; V was cut back by 5 bases and J by 3 bases. The germline gives CDR1 MNHEY, CDR2 SVGAGI.

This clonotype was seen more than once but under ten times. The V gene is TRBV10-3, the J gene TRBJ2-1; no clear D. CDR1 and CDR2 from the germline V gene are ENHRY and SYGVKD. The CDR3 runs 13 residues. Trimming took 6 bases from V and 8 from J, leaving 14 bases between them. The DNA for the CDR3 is TGTGCCATCAGAGGCCGCGTGAACGATGAGCAGTTCTTC. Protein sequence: CAIRGRVNDEQFF.

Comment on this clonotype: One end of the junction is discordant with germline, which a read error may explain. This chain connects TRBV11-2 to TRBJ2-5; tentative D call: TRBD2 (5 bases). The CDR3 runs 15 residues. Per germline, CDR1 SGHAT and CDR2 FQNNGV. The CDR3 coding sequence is TGTGCCAGCAGCTCCAACCCACTAGGGCAAGGGACCCAGTACTTC. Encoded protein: CASSSNPLGQGTQYF.

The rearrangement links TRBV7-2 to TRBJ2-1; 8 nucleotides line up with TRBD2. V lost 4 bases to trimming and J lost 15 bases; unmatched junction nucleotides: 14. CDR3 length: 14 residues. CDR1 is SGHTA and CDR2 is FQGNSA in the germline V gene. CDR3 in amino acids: CASSSVPGLVFPFF. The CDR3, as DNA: TGTGCCAGCAGCTCCGTCCCGGGACTAGTATTTCCGTTCTTC.